This T cell receptor (beta chain) comes out of a study of T cell responses to AZD1222 COVID-19 vaccine. Notes on the study in general: Only a handful of AZD1222 recipients, several in all, had baseline seropositivity. Repertoire collection took place solely once the T cell response had peaked.

Of note for this clone: Its specificity is not known.

This CDR3 has 16 residues. Germline trimming cut 6 bases from V and 5 bases from J; bases unmatched to any gene: 14. Germline assignment: CDR1 LNHDA and CDR2 SQIVND (reference sequence). TCRdb keeps only in-frame clones here, not all; method: immunoSEQ multiplex PCR. The top ten hold 4% to 5% of the sample, which has 80,000 to 90,000 clones, less than 90% seen once. V gene TRBV19 combines with J gene TRBJ2-5; 8 nucleotides agree with TRBD2. The input for sequencing was peripheral blood, taken 28 days after the second AZD1222 dose. This sequence was found in an adult who received the AZD1222 COVID-19 vaccine. In DNA form, the CDR3 reads TGTGCCAGTAGCCTCACTAGCGGATCTATCTCGGAGACCCAGTACTTC. The encoded protein is CASSLTSGSISETQYF. The variable domain in full, completed from reference TRBV19 and TRBJ2-5, reads DGGITQSPKYLFRKEGQNVTLSCEQNLNHDAMYWYRQDPGQGLRLIYYSQIVNDFQKGDIAEGYSVSREKKESFPLTVTSAQKNPTAFYLCASSLTSGSISETQYFGPGTRLLVL.